These 19 T cell receptor beta chains came from one sample sequenced in a study of blood T cell repertoires in COVID-19. Generated by immunoSEQ multiplex PCR, the TCRdb table keeps only in-frame clones and is missing some. Of approximately 230,000 clones in the sample, around four fifths were seen once. The sequenced material came from peripheral blood. The receptor source for this set is a woman aged 40 to 50 with active or convalescent COVID-19.

This chain joins TRBV9 and TRBJ2-3; the D gene is possibly TRBD1 (6 bases). Germline CDR1 SGDLS, CDR2 YYNGEE. The CDR3 has 13 amino acids. Between the trimmed V and J ends, which lost 10 bases and 2 bases, there was a span of 14 bases. The CDR3 loop reads CAGAKGDTDTQYF. DNA for the CDR3: TGTGCCGGGGCGAAGGGGGACACAGATACGCAGTATTTT.

The chain links TRBV25-1 to TRBJ1-2, with 9 bases that match TRBD1. The CDR3 is made up of 13 amino acids. Losses at the gene ends were 6 bases for V and 4 bases for J; bases not matched to a gene: 3. Germline-derived CDR1 and CDR2 are MGHDK and SYGVNS. The chain's CDR3 is CASSEGQGYGYTF. The CDR3 coding sequence is TGTGCCAGCAGCGAGGGACAGGGCTATGGCTACACCTTC.

This clone appeared a few times. V usage is TRBV2 and J usage is TRBJ1-2; 7 nucleotides agree with TRBD1. The ends lost 5 bases at V and 8 bases at J; junction bases unmatched: 5. CDR3 length: 12 amino acids. Germline CDR1 SNHLY, CDR2 FYNNEI. The CDR3 coding sequence is TGTGCCAGCAGTCGACAGGGTCCGGGCTACACCTTC. It yields the protein CASSRQGPGYTF.

The chain recombines TRBV19 with TRBJ1-1; 7 nucleotides match TRBD1. Looked up from germline, CDR1 is LNHDA and CDR2 is SQIVND (reference sequence). The CDR3 sequence is 14 residues long. Trimming cost V 6 bases and J 7 bases; bases outside gene matches: 11. CDR3 in amino acids: CASSPQGGSGEAFF. The CDR3 nucleotides are TGTGCCAGTAGCCCCCAGGGGGGATCGGGTGAAGCTTTCTTT.

The chain joins TRBV6-5 to TRBJ1-1; weak D call: TRBD1 (6 bases). The CDR3 sequence is 13 residues long. V was clipped by 6 bases and J by 4 bases, with 12 bases between them. The V gene's germline CDR1 is MNHEY and CDR2 SVGAGI. The CDR3 DNA follows: TGTGCCAGCAGGTTACAGGGAAGCACTGAAGCTTTCTTT. It codes for CASRLQGSTEAFF.

The chain carries TRBV7-6 and TRBJ2-5; TRBD2 aligns across 8 bases. The trim removed 4 bases at V and 6 bases at J, leaving 10 bases unmatched. This CDR3 has 15 amino acids. Looked up from germline, CDR1 is SGHVS and CDR2 is FNYEAQ. The CDR3: CASSSQAGAKQTQYF. The CDR3 bases are TGTGCCAGCAGCTCACAAGCGGGGGCGAAACAGACCCAGTACTTC.

The chain links TRBV9 to TRBJ2-1, with TRBD2 identical over 7 bases. V shed 7 bases and J 7 bases; nucleotides not matched to a gene: 20. CDR3 length: 17 residues. The V gene's germline CDR1 is SGDLS and CDR2 YYNGEE. CDR3 sequence (DNA): TGTGCCAGCGGCCCTAGGAGGGGCGGGGGTACCTGGAATGAGCAGTTCTTC. Protein sequence: CASGPRRGGGTWNEQFF.

V usage is TRBV24-1 and J usage is TRBJ1-5; possibly TRBD1 for D (5 bases). Germline V gives CDR1 KGHDR, CDR2 SFDVKD. The CDR3 covers 15 residues. V lost 6 bases to trimming and J lost 4 bases, with 15 bases between them. CDR3 DNA: TGTGCCACCAGTCCGGAAGGGGCGACTAATCAGCCCCAGCATTTT. It specifies CATSPEGATNQPQHF.

The CDR3 DNA is TGCGCCAGCAGTGAGACAGGCAATCAGCCCCAGCATTTT. Protein sequence: CASSETGNQPQHF. This chain links TRBV10-1 with TRBJ1-5; no clear D gene. Looked up from germline, CDR1 is WNHNN and CDR2 is SYGVQD (reference sequence). The CDR3 covers 13 residues. Trimming left V 2 bases short and J 2 bases short, with 4 bases between.

The J gene is TRBJ1-2, the V gene TRBV2; no clear D. This CDR3 region has 14 residues. The germline V gene has CDR1 SNHLY and CDR2 FYNNEI. The ends were cut back, 8 bases at V and 4 bases at J, with 17 bases in the middle. The CDR3 region is CASHGNLRGYGYTF. CDR3 sequence (DNA): TGTGCCAGCCACGGGAACCTGCGGGGCTATGGCTACACCTTC.

V is TRBV5-4 and J is TRBJ2-3, with D uncertain. V gave up 1 base and J gave up 6 bases, with 9 bases separating them. This CDR3 is 13 amino acids long. Per germline, CDR1 SGHNT and CDR2 YYREEE (reference sequence). The CDR3 region is CASSLYGSDTQYF. CDR3 nucleotides: TGTGCCAGCAGCTTGTACGGTTCGGATACGCAGTATTTT.

This sequence joins TRBV2 and TRBJ2-4; D ambiguous. The CDR3 is 13 amino acids. Germline V gene sequence: CDR1 SNHLY, CDR2 FYNNEI. The V end lost 5 bases, the J end lost 7 bases, and 12 bases lay between the germline ends. In DNA, the CDR3 is TGTGCCAGCAGTTCTAACCCCGTTAACATTCAGTACTTC. It is translated as CASSSNPVNIQYF. The full variable domain, with the rest looked up from reference TRBV2 and TRBJ2-4, is EPEVTQTPSHQVTQMGQEVILRCVPISNHLYFYWYRQILGQKVEFLVSFYNNEISEKSEIFDDQFSVERPDGSNFTLKIRSTKLEDSAMYFCASSSNPVNIQYFGAGTRLSVL.

V gene TRBV19 combines with J gene TRBJ1-2; 7 nucleotides agree with TRBD1. Germline values: CDR1 LNHDA, CDR2 SQIVND (reference sequence). The CDR3 spans 15 residues. Trimming took 6 bases from V and 1 from J; bases not matched to a gene: 8. CDR3 in amino acids: CASRRQGSNNYGYTF. The CDR3 coding sequence is TGTGCCAGTAGAAGACAGGGATCTAATAACTATGGCTACACCTTC.

The rearrangement joins TRBV9 to TRBJ1-5; D may be TRBD1 (5 bases). The CDR3 spans 15 residues. V was cut by 0 bases and J by 8 bases, with 15 bases left in between. Per germline, CDR1 SGDLS and CDR2 YYNGEE. The CDR3 region is CASSVGSGALEPQHF. The CDR3 nucleotides are TGTGCCAGCAGCGTAGGTTCTGGGGCTTTGGAGCCCCAGCATTTT.

This clone was observed a single time. The chain is built from TRBV3-1 (or the pseudogene TRBV3-2) and TRBJ2-7; the D is unclear. CDR3 length equals 14 residues. Between the trimmed V and J ends, which lost 0 bases and 5 bases, there was a span of 11 bases. Germline V gene data show CDR1 as LGHDT and CDR2 as YNNKEL (reference sequence). The CDR3 is CASSQDGQEDEQYF. DNA for the CDR3: TGTGCCAGCAGCCAAGATGGCCAGGAAGACGAGCAGTACTTC.

This rearrangement joins TRBV28 to TRBJ1-6, with 8 nucleotides matching TRBD1. Trimming cost V 4 bases and J 3 bases; bases outside gene matches: 2. This CDR3 region has 15 residues. Looked up from germline, CDR1 is MDHEN and CDR2 is SYDVKM. Here the CDR3 DNA reads TGTGCCAGCAGTTCGACAGGGGACTATAATTCACCCCTCCACTTT. The encoded protein is CASSSTGDYNSPLHF.

The V and J genes are TRBV27 and TRBJ1-5, with TRBD1 matching over 9 bases. The germline V gene encodes CDR1 MNHEY and CDR2 SMNVEV (reference sequence). The V gene end was trimmed by 8 bases and the J gene end by 2 bases; junction bases not matched to a gene: 10. The CDR3 runs to 16 residues. CDR3 region: CASAVQGAFGNQPQHF. Here the CDR3 DNA reads TGTGCCAGCGCGGTACAGGGGGCATTTGGCAATCAGCCCCAGCATTTT.

This sequence joins TRBV27 and TRBJ1-4; D unresolved. Per germline, CDR1 MNHEY and CDR2 SMNVEV (reference sequence). Between the trimmed V and J ends, which lost 5 bases and 3 bases, there was a span of 25 bases. The CDR3 spans 19 residues. The CDR3 nucleotides read TGTGCCAGCAGTCCCCGCTATAGCCATAACGAGGTGGCTAATGAAAAACTGTTTTTT. It translates to CASSPRYSHNEVANEKLFF. The entire variable domain, with the rest obtained from reference TRBV27 and TRBJ1-4, is as follows: EAQVTQNPRYLITVTGKKLTVTCSQNMNHEYMSWYRQDPGLGLRQIYYSMNVEVTDKGDVPEGYKVSRKEKRNFPLILESPSPNQTSLYFCASSPRYSHNEVANEKLFFGSGTQLSVL.

The chain recombines TRBV27 with TRBJ1-5, with TRBD1 matching 10 bases. J was trimmed by 2 bases and V by 6 bases; bases with no gene match: 7. The CDR3 loop spans 16 amino acids. From germline, CDR1 is MNHEY and CDR2 SMNVEV (reference sequence). The DNA for the CDR3 is TGTGCCAGCAGCAAATCCGGGACAGGGGGCAATCAGCCCCAGCATTTT. It is translated as CASSKSGTGGNQPQHF.